These T cell receptor beta chains were read from a single sample in a study of blood T cell repertoires in COVID-19. Data came from immunoSEQ multiplex PCR; TCRdb stores just in-frame clones and leaves some out. Among 100,000 to 150,000 clones listed, nearly 90% were seen once. What was sequenced was peripheral blood. These receptors were collected from a woman between 55 and 75 years old with COVID-19, enrolled during active disease. Both conserved end residues are trimmed from each CDR3. The D gene is left open where the match is weak. A row's size may be missing; if present it is once, few, many or a size class.

d_gene	v_gene	j_gene	abundance	CDR3aa
NA	TRBV7-2	TRBJ1-1	NA	ASSLPRGGVNSEAF
TRBD1	TRBV4-3	TRBJ1-3	NA	ASSSGTATFAFSGNTIY
NA	TRBV5-4	TRBJ1-6	NA	ASSSSGTGNSPLH
NA	TRBV4-2	TRBJ1-4	NA	ASSQDGTPGEGQLF
TRBD1	TRBV5-6	TRBJ1-2	NA	ASSVGTGGDGYT
NA	TRBV18	TRBJ2-2	once	ASSPFRQTGGTGELF
NA	TRBV2	TRBJ1-6	NA	ASLSGVDSPLH
NA	TRBV11-1	TRBJ1-5	few	ASSLGGEQPQH
NA	TRBV10-3	TRBJ2-7	NA	AISVPERSYEQY
NA	TRBV5-1	TRBJ1-4	once	ASSVTGRPNEKLF
NA	TRBV6-5	TRBJ1-2	NA	ASSSHSDRNYGYT
TRBD1	TRBV7-8	TRBJ1-2	NA	ASSSRQGGLNGYT
TRBD1	TRBV18	TRBJ1-5	NA	ASSPPGQATGNQPQH
NA	TRBV4-2	TRBJ1-3	NA	ASSQDGADSGNTIY
NA	TRBV15	TRBJ1-1	NA	ATSREEVVTEAF
TRBD2	TRBV3-1/TRBV3-2	TRBJ2-1	NA	ASSQSRLAGGSAYNEQF
TRBD1	TRBV19	TRBJ2-5	NA	ASSTSGGQETQY
TRBD2	TRBV7-2	TRBJ2-5	NA	ASSILGGAQETQY
TRBD2	TRBV6-5	TRBJ2-5	NA	ASSYQLAGETQY
NA	TRBV5-1	TRBJ2-7	once	ASSLGHDYEQY
TRBD1	TRBV27	TRBJ2-3	NA	ASKWTGGTDTQY
TRBD1	TRBV6-6	TRBJ1-1	NA	ASRRTGDTEAF
NA	TRBV5-1	TRBJ2-3	NA	ASSLQGLGTDTQY
NA	TRBV19	TRBJ1-1	NA	ASSTPGWGRGGTEAF
TRBD1	TRBV19	TRBJ1-3	NA	ASSLGQLSSGNTIY
NA	TRBV19	TRBJ1-1	NA	ASTDGGGVRTEAF
TRBD1	TRBV3-1/TRBV3-2	TRBJ2-5	once	ASSQEQGFLGTQY
NA	TRBV12-3/TRBV12-4	TRBJ2-2	NA	ASKVGTGELF
NA	TRBV10-3	TRBJ1-5	few	AISEGGGSYSNQPQH